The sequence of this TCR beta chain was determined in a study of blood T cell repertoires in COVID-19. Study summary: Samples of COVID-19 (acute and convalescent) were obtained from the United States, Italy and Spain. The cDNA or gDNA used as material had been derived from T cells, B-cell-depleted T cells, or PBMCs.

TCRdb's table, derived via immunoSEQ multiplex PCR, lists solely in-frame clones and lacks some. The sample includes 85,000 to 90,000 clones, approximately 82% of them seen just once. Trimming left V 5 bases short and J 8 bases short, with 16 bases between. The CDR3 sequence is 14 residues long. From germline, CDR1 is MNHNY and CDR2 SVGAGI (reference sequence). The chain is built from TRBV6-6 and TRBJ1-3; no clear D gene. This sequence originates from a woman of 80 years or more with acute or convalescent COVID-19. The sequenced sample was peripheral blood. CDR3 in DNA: TGTGCCAGCAGTGACACATCATCGTGGGACACCATATATTTT. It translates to CASSDTSSWDTIYF.